This T cell receptor beta chain emerged from a study of regulatory T cells in long-lasting Graves disease. This clonotype was seen many times. Regarding time point: newly diagnosed GD, antithyroid drugs for less than 3 months. From RNA extracted from PBMCs, the TCR library was made. Patients with Graves' disease were diagnosed by American Thyroid Association guidelines. The ends were cut back, 1 base at V and 0 bases at J, with 12 bases in the middle. The CDR3 is 16 residues long. Construction of the TCR beta libraries employed iRepertoire HTBI primers in conjunction with Arm-PCR of CDR3 regions. MiXCR, run by TCRdb on the multiplex PCR reads, gives a single entry per CDR3 protein. The top ten clones hold approximately 17% of a sample with about 450,000 distinct CDR3 sequences, 11% to 15% of them seen once. The sample also formed part of further work on T cells in Graves' hyperthyroidism and ophthalmopathy. As reported in that work: Lactation, pregnancy, other autoimmune disease or uncontrolled infection led to exclusion of patients. First-round RT-PCR with HTBI primers amplified the TCR CDR3 region.

Sample: peripheral blood mononuclear cells (PBMCs), taken at new diagnosis, from a patient treated with antithyroid drugs. This receptor was identified in a woman between 50 and 59 years old with Graves disease. V usage is TRBV12-3 or TRBV12-4 and J usage is TRBJ1-1, with D unresolved. The CDR3 is CASSLGSVGLNTEAFF. The CDR3 nucleotides read TGTGCCAGCAGTTTAGGTTCTGTGGGGTTGAACACTGAAGCTTTCTTT.